The T cell receptor beta chain described here comes from a study of T cell responses to AZD1222 COVID-19 vaccine. Study-wide points: Repertoire collection took place solely once the T cell response had peaked. At baseline, just 6 or 7 AZD1222 recipients tested seropositive.

The CDR3 runs 14 residues. The V and J ends lost 4 bases and 6 bases, in that order; junction bases with no gene match: 5. From germline, CDR1 is SNHLY and CDR2 FYNNEI. TCRdb's copy holds only in-frame clones and misses some; the assay was immunoSEQ multiplex PCR. The sample has tens of thousands of clones, more than 75% seen once; the top ten hold about an eighth. Points on this clone: Antigen unknown.

This chain links TRBV2 with TRBJ1-2; 10 bases fit TRBD1. This sequence was found in an adult who received the AZD1222 COVID-19 vaccine. The sequencing used peripheral blood, collected 28 days after the second AZD1222 dose. As DNA, the CDR3 is TGTGCCAGCAGTGGTGGGGACAGGGGTAATGGCTACACCTTC. Translation gives CASSGGDRGNGYTF.